These 20 T cell receptor beta chains share one sample of origin, sequenced in a study of blood T cell repertoires in COVID-19. Clones were sequenced by immunoSEQ multiplex PCR, and TCRdb holds only the in-frame ones, with some missing. The data contain about 360,000 clones, approximately 87% of them singletons. The sample was PBMCs or T cells enriched from blood (not recorded which). These receptor sequences come from a man aged 40-50 years in a cohort exposed to, infected with or recovered from COVID-19 (not recorded which).

The V and J genes are TRBV3-1 (or the pseudogene TRBV3-2) and TRBJ1-3; 7 bases align to TRBD1. The CDR3 consists of 16 residues. V was clipped by 4 bases and J by 0 bases; unmatched bases: 6. Germline lookup yields CDR1 LGHDT and CDR2 YNNKEL (reference sequence). DNA of the CDR3: TGTGCCAGCAGCCCCGGACAGGATTTCTCTGGAAACACCATATATTTT. Protein sequence: CASSPGQDFSGNTIYF.

This clone came up once. Written as DNA, the CDR3 is TGTGCCATCAGCACAGGGGACCGCAATCAGCCCCAGCATTTT. It specifies CAISTGDRNQPQHF. The chain joins TRBV10-3 to TRBJ1-5, with 7 bases lining up with TRBD1. J gave up 2 bases and V 6 bases, and 4 bases lay outside the gene matches. The germline gives CDR1 ENHRY, CDR2 SYGVKD. CDR3 size: 14 residues.

The chain combines TRBV5-1 with TRBJ2-3, with 8 bases matching TRBD2. Germline V gene data show CDR1 as SGHRS and CDR2 as YFSETQ. J was trimmed by 1 base and V by 0 bases; bases with no gene match: 4. The CDR3 sequence is 16 residues long. The chain's CDR3 is CASSLGALAGTDTQYF. Written as DNA, the CDR3 is TGCGCCAGCAGCTTGGGGGCACTAGCGGGCACAGATACGCAGTATTTT.

The J gene is TRBJ2-2, the V gene TRBV25-1, with D perhaps TRBD2 (5 bases). With 1 base removed from V and 4 bases from J, the gap between germline ends came to 16 bases. The germline CDR1 and CDR2 sequences are MGHDK and SYGVNS. This CDR3 is 17 amino acids long. CDR3 region: CASSEFFGSVGTGELFF. The CDR3 region has the DNA TGTGCCAGCAGTGAATTTTTTGGGAGCGTAGGCACCGGGGAGCTGTTTTTT.

The chain recombines TRBV6-2 or TRBV6-3 with TRBJ2-7; D is unclear. From germline, CDR1 is MNHEY and CDR2 SVGEGT. The length of the CDR3 is 14 residues. V was pared by 5 bases and J by 3 bases, with 14 bases between. The CDR3 loop is CASSRSAEGYEQYF. CDR3 in DNA: TGTGCCAGCAGTCGCTCGGCGGAAGGCTACGAGCAGTACTTC.

The chain links TRBV5-5 to TRBJ1-6, with D perhaps matching TRBD1 (5 bases). This CDR3 contains 15 residues. Trimming stripped 6 bases from V and 9 bases from J, with 19 bases between. In germline, CDR1 is SGHKS, CDR2 YYEKEE (reference sequence). Here the CDR3 DNA reads TGTGCCAGCATCTCTGGCGGCCAGGGAGGTTCACCCCTCCACTTT. It encodes CASISGGQGGSPLHF. The variable domain in full, completed from reference TRBV5-5 and TRBJ1-6, reads DAGVTQSPTHLIKTRGQQVTLRCSPISGHKSVSWYQQVLGQGPQFIFQYYEKEERGRGNFPDRFSARQFPNYSSELNVNALLLGDSALYLCASISGGQGGSPLHFGNGTRLTVT.

Worth noting for this clone: Other DNA sequences in this sample translate to the same CDR3. This sequence joins TRBV5-1 and TRBJ2-1, with D perhaps matching TRBD2 (5 bases). This CDR3 has 15 residues. The germline gives CDR1 SGHRS, CDR2 YFSETQ. Trimming cost V 0 bases and J 3 bases, with 10 bases left between them. In DNA, the CDR3 is TGCGCCAGCAGCTTGGCGGGAAATAGCTACAATGAGCAGTTCTTC. Translated: CASSLAGNSYNEQFF. The full variable domain, rest sourced from reference TRBV5-1 and TRBJ2-1, is KAGVTQTPRYLIKTRGQQVTLSCSPISGHRSVSWYQQTPGQGLQFLFEYFSETQRNKGNFPGRFSGRQFSNSRSEMNVSTLELGDSALYLCASSLAGNSYNEQFFGPGTRLTVL.

The V gene is TRBV6-5, the J gene TRBJ1-1; 7 nucleotides match TRBD1. Germline CDR1 reads MNHEY; CDR2 reads SVGAGI. This CDR3 has 13 residues. Losses at the gene ends were 7 bases for V and 11 bases for J; bases not matched to a gene: 13. CDR3 sequence: CASIRDRARRAFF. The CDR3 coding sequence is TGTGCCAGCATCCGAGACAGGGCAAGGCGGGCTTTCTTT.

The V gene is TRBV29-1, the J gene TRBJ2-3; 10 bases are a match to TRBD2. CDR3 size: 15 residues. V dropped 7 bases and J dropped 2; count of bases not matched to a gene: 9. Germline CDR1 SQVTM, CDR2 ANQGSEA. CDR3 in amino acids: CSGLLAGVNTDTQYF. CDR3 sequence (DNA): TGCAGCGGCCTTCTAGCGGGAGTCAACACAGATACGCAGTATTTT.

The chain combines TRBV5-6 with TRBJ2-3; D gene unclear. The CDR3 is made up of 15 amino acids. V gave up 2 bases and J gave up 0 bases, with 10 bases separating them. Looked up from germline, CDR1 is SGHDT and CDR2 is YYEEEE. CDR3 residues: CASSFRLASTDTQYF. The CDR3 nucleotides are TGTGCCAGCAGCTTTCGATTAGCTAGCACAGATACGCAGTATTTT.

V is TRBV19 and J is TRBJ2-5, with TRBD2 matching over 9 bases. Trimming removed 5 bases from V and 7 bases from J; junction bases left unmatched: 11. The germline V gene has CDR1 LNHDA and CDR2 SQIVND (reference sequence). The CDR3 is made up of 15 amino acids. The CDR3 sequence is CASSPRTSGYGTQYF. In DNA, the CDR3 is TGTGCCAGTAGTCCCCGAACTAGCGGGTACGGGACCCAGTACTTC.

V gene TRBV5-1 combines with J gene TRBJ2-3; 7 bases agree with TRBD2. The junction had 10 bases not matched to a gene; V was cut back by 4 bases and J by 2 bases. Germline assignment: CDR1 SGHRS and CDR2 YFSETQ. The length of the CDR3 is 16 residues. CDR3 residues: CASSPFSSGYTDTQYF. The DNA of the CDR3 is TGCGCCAGCAGCCCATTCAGTAGCGGGTACACAGATACGCAGTATTTT.

The chain is built from TRBV5-4 and TRBJ2-2, with D possibly TRBD1 on 5 matching bases. The V end was cut by 0 bases, the J end by 4 bases, with 10 bases between. Per germline, CDR1 SGHNT and CDR2 YYREEE (reference sequence). CDR3 length equals 15 residues. Here the CDR3 reads CASSLGTTVTGELFF. CDR3 nucleotides: TGTGCCAGCAGCTTGGGTACGACAGTCACCGGGGAGCTGTTTTTT.

This sequence joins TRBV20-1 and TRBJ2-7, with D unclear. V was pared by 5 bases and J by 7 bases, with 12 bases between. This CDR3 is 11 amino acids long. The germline V gene has CDR1 DFQATT and CDR2 SNEGSKA (reference sequence). The CDR3 loop is CSARLSSEQYF. Here the CDR3 DNA reads TGCAGTGCTCGCCTTAGCTCGGAGCAGTACTTC.

The chain combines TRBV28 with TRBJ1-2; possibly TRBD1 for D (5 bases). With 2 bases removed from V and 6 bases from J, the gap between germline ends came to 10 bases. This CDR3 contains 13 residues. Per germline, CDR1 MDHEN and CDR2 SYDVKM. The CDR3 DNA reads TGTGCCAGCAGTTTAAGGGCAGGGCATGGCTACACCTTC. Its protein product is CASSLRAGHGYTF.

This clone was picked up many times. The chain links TRBV27 to TRBJ2-1; TRBD2 aligns across 10 bases. The trim removed 5 bases at V and 5 bases at J, leaving 9 bases unmatched. Looked up from germline, CDR1 is MNHEY and CDR2 is SMNVEV (reference sequence). The CDR3 has 16 residues. CDR3 nucleotide sequence: TGTGCCAGCAGTCCCTCTGGACTAGCGGCAAACAATGAGCAGTTCTTC. Translation gives CASSPSGLAANNEQFF.

The chain has TRBV11-2 and TRBJ1-4; 7 bases match TRBD1. The CDR3 has 14 residues. In germline, CDR1 is SGHAT, CDR2 FQNNGV. V was pared by 3 bases and J by 8 bases, with 6 bases of the junction left unmatched. CDR3 residues: CASSFAGGAEKLFF. For the CDR3, the DNA is TGTGCCAGCAGCTTTGCAGGGGGAGCGGAAAAACTGTTTTTT.

The rearrangement links TRBV7-7 to TRBJ2-2; 8 nucleotides align to TRBD2. The CDR3 sequence is 16 residues long. CDR1 SSHAT and CDR2 FNYEAQ come from the germline V gene (reference sequence). J gave up 3 bases and V 5 bases, and 8 bases lay outside the gene matches. CDR3 bases: TGTGCCAGCAGCCCCGCGGGACTAGAGCACACCGGGGAGCTGTTTTTT. It codes for CASSPAGLEHTGELFF.

The chain couples TRBV5-1 to TRBJ2-3; 15 positions match TRBD2. Germline trimming cut 4 bases from V and 5 bases from J; bases unmatched to any gene: 5. The germline gives CDR1 SGHRS, CDR2 YFSETQ. The CDR3 has 16 residues. The CDR3 DNA reads as TGCGCCAGCAGCGCAGGACTAGCGGGAGGGATAGATACGCAGTATTTT. It codes for CASSAGLAGGIDTQYF.

This clone came up a few times. The junction shows a germline mismatch at one end, possibly a read error. This chain links TRBV6-1 with TRBJ2-1, with D tentatively TRBD1 (5 bases). The CDR3 is made up of 15 amino acids. Germline CDR1 and CDR2: MNHNS and SASEGT. CDR3 in amino acids: CASIEPVAGNNEQFF. CDR3 nucleotides: TGTGCCAGCATTGAACCCGTCGCAGGGAACAATGAGCAGTTCTTC.